This T cell receptor beta chain was retrieved from a study of T-cell memory formation after mild COVID-19. This clonotype has just a few counts. 5'RACE with constant-segment primers built TCRalpha and TCRbeta cDNA libraries with UMIs. TCRdb itself ran the 5' RACE reads through MiXCR, one entry per CDR3 protein. The data show a few hundred thousand distinct CDR3 sequences, around a quarter seen once. CDR1 is DFQATT, CDR2 SNEGSKA, per germline (reference sequence). The J segment lost 4 bases and the V segment lost 3 bases, leaving 3 bases of the junction unmatched. This CDR3 is built from 14 residues. The source of this sequence is an adult woman who had mild COVID-19 (a few samples of this study predate the infection). Cell type and time point are not known. Sequencing was performed on PBMCs or a T cell subset sorted from them (not recorded which). The chain joins TRBV20-1 to TRBJ2-3; 11 positions agree with TRBD1. CDR3 amino acids: CSASGTGGSDTQYF. The DNA of the CDR3 is TGCAGTGCTAGCGGGACAGGGGGGTCAGATACGCAGTATTTT.